Listed here are 7 T cell receptor beta chains from one sample, sequenced in a study of spatial heterogeneity in lung cancer. One entry per CDR3 protein, called by TCRdb with MiXCR from the 5' RACE reads. The table shows about 17,000 distinct CDR3 sequences, with roughly 5.7% occurring only once. No cognate antigen is known for these TCRs. Time point defined: sample taken at primary tumor resection. Study results and caveats: One measure, the expanded intratumoral alpha and beta TCR count, tracked tumor mutation counts.

The material was lung tumor tissue, obtained at surgery. The receptor source for this set is a male donor with early-stage non-small cell lung cancer.

This clonotype was observed many times. The V and J genes are TRBV7-2 and TRBJ2-2; no reliable D call. V shed 0 bases and J shed 5 bases, with 4 bases lying between them. The germline gives CDR1 SGHTA, CDR2 FQGNSA. The CDR3 runs 13 residues. The CDR3 sequence: CASSLALTGELFF. The CDR3 DNA sequence: TGTGCCAGCAGCTTAGCGCTAACCGGGGAGCTGTTTTTT.

The gene calls are TRBV3-1 and TRBJ2-7; TRBD2 agrees at 10 bases. V trimming: 5 bases; J trimming: 0 bases; junction bases outside the gene matches: 1. Germline CDR1 is LGHDT and CDR2 is YNNKEL (reference sequence). This CDR3 region has 14 residues. The CDR3 DNA reads as TGTGCCAGCAGCAGGACTAGCGGCTCCTACGAGCAGTACTTC. It is translated as CASSRTSGSYEQYF.

This clonotype is labeled medium-sized (0.01 to 0.1%). This chain uses TRBV20-1 with TRBJ1-2; the match to TRBD1 covers 10 bases. Trimming removed 3 bases from V and 3 bases from J; junction bases left unmatched: 1. This CDR3 is built from 13 residues. Germline CDR1 is DFQATT and CDR2 is SNEGSKA (reference sequence). In nucleotides, the CDR3 is TGCAGTGCTAGGACAGGGGGCGACTATGGCTACACCTTC. The encoded protein is CSARTGGDYGYTF.

This clonotype was picked up many times. This chain connects TRBV7-9 to TRBJ1-4; D not resolved. The CDR3 loop spans 15 amino acids. The V end lost 3 bases, the J end lost 5 bases, and 13 bases lay between the germline ends. Germline V gene data show CDR1 as SEHNR and CDR2 as FQNEAQ (reference sequence). CDR3 amino acids: CASSFGGFENEKLFF. DNA for the CDR3: TGTGCCAGCAGCTTTGGCGGTTTTGAAAATGAAAAACTGTTTTTT.

This clonotype is deemed medium-sized. The genes are TRBV29-1 and TRBJ2-5, with no clear D. Trimming took 4 bases from V and 5 from J, leaving 14 bases between them. CDR1 and CDR2 (germline): SQVTM, ANQGSEA. CDR3 length: 13 amino acids. CDR3 residues: CSVGASVGETQYF. DNA for the CDR3: TGCAGCGTTGGAGCGTCTGTTGGGGAGACCCAGTACTTC.

This clonotype was counted at least ten times. The chain couples TRBV7-2 to TRBJ2-3, with 9 bases lining up with TRBD2. The CDR3 spans 15 residues. The ends lost 3 bases at V and 3 bases at J; junction bases unmatched: 4. Germline V CDR1 and CDR2: SGHTA, FQGNSA. The CDR3 DNA reads TGTGCCAGCAGCTTTGCCGGACTAGCGACAGATACGCAGTATTTT. Its translation is CASSFAGLATDTQYF. Drawing the rest from reference TRBV7-2 and TRBJ2-3, the complete variable domain is GAGVSQSPSNKVTEKGKDVELRCDPISGHTALYWYRQSLGQGLEFLIYFQGNSAPDKSGLPSDRFSAERTGGSVSTLTIQRTQQEDSAVYLCASSFAGLATDTQYFGPGTRLTVL.

This clonotype was recorded at least ten times. CDR3 coding DNA: TGCGCCAGCAGCATGGGACAGCGCACTAGCACAGATACGCAGTATTTT. This encodes CASSMGQRTSTDTQYF. The chain combines TRBV5-1 with TRBJ2-3; TRBD1 aligns across 7 bases. The V segment lost 4 bases and the J segment 0 bases; nucleotides outside the gene matches: 8. Germline assignment: CDR1 SGHRS and CDR2 YFSETQ. CDR3 size: 16 residues. The full variable domain, rest sourced from reference TRBV5-1 and TRBJ2-3, is KAGVTQTPRYLIKTRGQQVTLSCSPISGHRSVSWYQQTPGQGLQFLFEYFSETQRNKGNFPGRFSGRQFSNSRSEMNVSTLELGDSALYLCASSMGQRTSTDTQYFGPGTRLTVL.